Each of the 17 T cell receptor beta chains below was sequenced from the same sample in a study of cytomegalovirus exposure and HLA in healthy donors (dated by TCRdb to 2016 to 2017). Libraries were prepared through the immunoSEQ multiplex PCR assay. For the multiplex PCR, a mixture combining 60 forward primers for TCR Vbeta segments and 13 reverse primers for TCR Jbeta segments was used. Sourced from immuneACCESS, this table was stored by TCRdb with only in-frame sequences that have V and J called. A share of the clones is absent; for the studies checked, an unresolved V gene accounts for under half, and the remainder has no known explanation. In this sample the table shows 150,000 to 200,000 clones, around three quarters of which occur a single time. The ten largest clones represent under 0.9% of the sample. Sequencing was performed on PBMCs. The source is a woman aged 40-49 years in good health and CMV-seronegative.

The gene calls are TRBV7-2 and TRBJ1-2; the match to TRBD1 covers 11 bases. V shed 5 bases and J 7 bases; nucleotides not matched to a gene: 9. CDR3 length: 15 amino acids. Germline CDR1 SGHTA, CDR2 FQGNSA. CDR3 nucleotides: TGTGCCAGCAGCCAAGGACAGGGGGCCCAGGGTGGCTACACCTTC. Translation gives CASSQGQGAQGGYTF.

This CDR3 is CASSQRVGATNEKLFF. Here the CDR3 DNA reads TGCGCCAGCAGCCAACGGGTCGGGGCAACTAATGAAAAACTGTTTTTT. This chain joins TRBV4-1 and TRBJ1-4; D call uncertain. Germline V gene data show CDR1 as MGHRA and CDR2 as YSYEKL. Deletions cut 2 bases from V and 0 bases from J, with 10 bases between. The CDR3 is 16 amino acids.

Regarding this clone: Other nucleotide sequences from this sample produce the same CDR3. The V and J genes are TRBV2 and TRBJ2-5; 10 bases line up with TRBD1. The CDR3 contains 15 residues. Germline values: CDR1 SNHLY, CDR2 FYNNEI. The V gene end was trimmed by 3 bases and the J gene end by 2 bases; junction bases not matched to a gene: 3. CDR3 sequence (DNA): TGTGCCAGCAGTGAGGGACAGGGGTCGCAAGAGACCCAGTACTTC. Its translation is CASSEGQGSQETQYF. Supplemented by reference TRBV2 and TRBJ2-5, the full variable domain reads EPEVTQTPSHQVTQMGQEVILRCVPISNHLYFYWYRQILGQKVEFLVSFYNNEISEKSEIFDDQFSVERPDGSNFTLKIRSTKLEDSAMYFCASSEGQGSQETQYFGPGTRLLVL.

The chain has TRBV30 and TRBJ2-7, with 8 bases matching TRBD2. The V gene end was trimmed by 2 bases and the J gene end by 6 bases; junction bases not matched to a gene: 6. Per germline, CDR1 GTSNPN and CDR2 SVGIG (reference sequence). The length of the CDR3 is 13 residues. The CDR3 region has the DNA TGTGCCTGGAGTCTCAGCGGGGGAAGCGAGCAGTACTTC. Its translation: CAWSLSGGSEQYF.

In DNA, the CDR3 is TGTGCCATAGGGACAGGGGAGCGGCCCTGCGAAGCTTTCTTT. Protein product: CAIGTGERPCEAFF. V and J are TRBV2 and TRBJ1-1; TRBD1 aligns across 10 bases. The junction had 13 bases not matched to a gene; V was cut back by 10 bases and J by 8 bases. From germline, CDR1 is SNHLY and CDR2 FYNNEI. The CDR3 covers 14 residues.

The chain has TRBV6-5 and TRBJ1-1; D is unresolved. Germline V gene sequence: CDR1 MNHEY, CDR2 SVGAGI. The CDR3 spans 13 residues. V was clipped by 6 bases and J by 0 bases, with 8 bases between them. CDR3 residues: CASRPSLNTEAFF. For the CDR3, the DNA is TGTGCCAGCAGACCTAGCCTGAACACTGAAGCTTTCTTT.

The rearrangement joins TRBV5-1 to TRBJ2-7; D is perhaps TRBD1 (6 bases). V was trimmed by 0 bases and J by 5 bases, leaving 12 bases between them. Germline assignment: CDR1 SGHRS and CDR2 YFSETQ. CDR3 length equals 14 residues. CDR3 in DNA: TGCGCCAGCAGCTTGGTACAGGGAAGTAACGAGCAGTACTTC. This sequence encodes CASSLVQGSNEQYF. Based on the CDR3 plus reference TRBV5-1 and TRBJ2-7, the full variable domain is KAGVTQTPRYLIKTRGQQVTLSCSPISGHRSVSWYQQTPGQGLQFLFEYFSETQRNKGNFPGRFSGRQFSNSRSEMNVSTLELGDSALYLCASSLVQGSNEQYFGPGTRLTVT.

V and J are TRBV5-4 and TRBJ2-5, with TRBD2 identical over 9 bases. This CDR3 contains 15 residues. The junction had 9 bases not matched to a gene; V was cut back by 4 bases and J by 5 bases. The germline CDR1 and CDR2 sequences are SGHNT and YYREEE (reference sequence). The CDR3 DNA reads TGTGCCAGCAGCCAGAGCGGGGGGCCCTTGGAGACCCAGTACTTC. As protein: CASSQSGGPLETQYF.

The CDR3 here is CASSLFFSGISYNEQFF. Written as DNA, the CDR3 is TGTGCCAGCAGTTTATTCTTTAGCGGTATCTCCTACAATGAGCAGTTCTTC. The chain has TRBV27 and TRBJ2-1; D may be TRBD2 (6 bases). The V and J ends lost 1 base and 0 bases respectively, with 13 bases between them. The germline gives CDR1 MNHEY, CDR2 SMNVEV (reference sequence). This CDR3 is 17 amino acids long.

The rearrangement joins TRBV2 to TRBJ2-3; no clear D gene. The CDR3 consists of 14 residues. Between the trimmed V and J ends, which lost 2 bases and 2 bases, there was a span of 8 bases. The V gene's germline CDR1 is SNHLY and CDR2 FYNNEI. The CDR3 reads CASSERTITDTQYF. The CDR3 bases are TGTGCCAGCAGTGAACGAACAATCACAGATACGCAGTATTTT.

V is TRBV5-8 and J is TRBJ1-1; possibly TRBD1 for D (5 bases). CDR3 size: 15 residues. The V gene lost 3 bases and the J gene lost 4 bases, with 16 bases spanning the gap. Germline V gives CDR1 SGHTS, CDR2 YDEGEE. This chain's CDR3 is CASSYNAPGGTEAFF. CDR3 sequence (DNA): TGTGCCAGCAGCTACAACGCCCCCGGGGGCACTGAAGCTTTCTTT.

The V call is TRBV30, the J call TRBJ1-1; weak D call: TRBD1 (5 bases). CDR1 is GTSNPN, CDR2 SVGIG, per germline (reference sequence). Trimming removed 1 base from V and 10 bases from J, with 19 bases in between. The CDR3 loop spans 14 amino acids. In DNA, the CDR3 is TGTGCCTGGAGTGACCTCGGGGACTCGGGGTTAGCTTTCTTT. It translates to CAWSDLGDSGLAFF.

The CDR3 bases are TGTGCCAGCAGTGAAGCGGGACAGCGGCAGTTCTTC. The encoded protein is CASSEAGQRQFF. The V call is TRBV6-1, the J call TRBJ2-1, with 7 positions matching TRBD1. The junction had 2 bases not matched to a gene; V was cut back by 0 bases and J by 12 bases. The length of the CDR3 is 12 residues. CDR1 and CDR2 from the germline V gene are MNHNS and SASEGT.

This clone was seen a single time. The chain employs TRBV7-2 and TRBJ1-3; D not certain. The V gene's germline CDR1 is SGHTA and CDR2 FQGNSA. The CDR3 runs to 15 residues. V was clipped by 1 base and J by 5 bases, with 12 bases between them. CDR3 DNA: TGTGCCAGCAGCTTAGTAGCGGTGTCTAGAAACACCATATATTTT. It translates to CASSLVAVSRNTIYF.

This clone was seen more than once but under ten times. The rearrangement uses TRBV6-1 and TRBJ2-7; TRBD1 might be the D (6 bases). The CDR3 runs to 14 residues. With 4 bases removed from V and 7 bases from J, the gap between germline ends came to 17 bases. Germline V gene lookup returns CDR1 MNHNS and CDR2 SASEGT. The CDR3 protein is CASSVGRGRLEQYF. The DNA of the CDR3 is TGTGCCAGCAGTGTAGGCAGGGGTAGACTAGAGCAGTACTTC.

CDR3 sequence reads: CATSRTTGKFSADTQYF. The CDR3 DNA reads as TGTGCCACCAGCAGGACGACAGGGAAATTTTCCGCAGATACGCAGTATTTT. V usage is TRBV15 and J usage is TRBJ2-3, with 7 bases matching TRBD1. The CDR3 has 17 amino acids. The junction had 13 bases not matched to a gene; V was cut back by 3 bases and J by 4 bases. CDR1 and CDR2 (germline): LNHNV, YYDKDF (reference sequence). Full variable domain (outside the CDR3, taken from reference TRBV15 and TRBJ2-3): DAMVIQNPRYQVTQFGKPVTLSCSQTLNHNVMYWYQQKSSQAPKLLFHYYDKDFNNEADTPDNFQSRRPNTSFCFLDIRSPGLGDTAMYLCATSRTTGKFSADTQYFGPGTRLTVL.

This chain joins TRBV7-2 and TRBJ2-7; 7 bases are shared with TRBD1. Germline lookup yields CDR1 SGHTA and CDR2 FQGNSA. Trimming took 4 bases from V and 3 from J; bases not matched to a gene: 6. The CDR3 runs 14 residues. The CDR3 DNA reads as TGTGCCAGCAGCTACGACAGGGTAATCTACGAGCAGTACTTC. This translates into CASSYDRVIYEQYF.